Listed here are 20 T cell receptor beta chains from one sample, sequenced in a study of T-cell memory formation after mild COVID-19. TCRdb reanalysed the 5' RACE reads using MiXCR and keeps one entry per CDR3 protein. The table has tens of thousands of distinct CDR3 sequences, around an eighth seen once. The sequencing input was PBMCs or a T cell subset sorted from them (not recorded which). The source is an adult woman who had mild COVID-19 (a few samples of this study predate the infection). Cell type and time point are not known.

This clonotype was counted a single time. The chain uses TRBV5-5 and TRBJ1-1; D ambiguous. This CDR3 is built from 13 residues. The V end lost 4 bases, the J end lost 7 bases, and 14 bases lay between the germline ends. Germline assignment: CDR1 SGHKS and CDR2 YYEKEE (reference sequence). Written as DNA, the CDR3 is TGTGCCAGCAGCCCGGACCCCCCGGTTGAAGCTTTCTTT. Encoded protein: CASSPDPPVEAFF.

The chain has TRBV20-1 and TRBJ2-7; D ambiguous. Trimming took off 0 bases at V and 0 bases at J, with 12 bases between the two ends. Germline-derived CDR1 and CDR2 are DFQATT and SNEGSKA (reference sequence). This CDR3 contains 15 residues. The CDR3 DNA reads as TGCAGTGCTAGAGATCGAGCTTTGAGCTCCTACGAGCAGTACTTC. Translated: CSARDRALSSYEQYF.

The chain combines TRBV24-1 with TRBJ2-2; a weak D match, TRBD2 (6 bases). CDR1 is KGHDR, CDR2 SFDVKD, per germline. CDR3 length equals 17 residues. V gave up 3 bases and J gave up 6 bases, with 19 bases separating them. CDR3 DNA sequence: TGTGCCACCAGTGATCGAAGACTAGATAGGCATCCCGGGGAGCTGTTTTTT. As protein: CATSDRRLDRHPGELFF.

The chain recombines TRBV4-1 with TRBJ2-3; no firm D call. CDR3 size: 18 residues. Between the trimmed V and J ends, which lost 1 base and 0 bases, there was a span of 17 bases. Germline CDR1 is MGHRA and CDR2 is YSYEKL. CDR3 sequence (DNA): TGCGCCAGCAGCCAAGTGGTCAAATCGGTCGCTAGCACAGATACGCAGTATTTT. This translates into CASSQVVKSVASTDTQYF.

This clonotype was detected a few times. The chain carries TRBV7-8 and TRBJ2-2; D assignment may be TRBD1 or TRBD2 (6 bases each). The V end lost 5 bases, the J end lost 9 bases, and 22 bases lay between the germline ends. Germline V gene lookup returns CDR1 SGHVS and CDR2 FQNEAQ. CDR3 size: 16 residues. For the CDR3, the DNA is TGTGCCAGCAGCCCGCCCCCCGCCGGGGGCTTCTGGGAGCTGTTTTTT. It is translated as CASSPPPAGGFWELFF.

This clonotype was seen more than once but under ten times. This rearrangement joins TRBV5-1 to TRBJ2-2; TRBD2 matches at 13 bases. CDR3 size: 20 residues. With 4 bases clipped from V and 5 bases from J, the junction kept 17 bases outside the gene matches. Germline V gene data show CDR1 as SGHRS and CDR2 as YFSETQ. The CDR3 reads CASSHPLTGTSGVGTGELFF. The CDR3 coding sequence is TGCGCCAGCAGCCATCCTCTAACCGGGACTAGCGGGGTCGGTACCGGGGAGCTGTTTTTT.

The gene calls are TRBV4-3 and TRBJ2-1; 8 bases are shared with TRBD1. This CDR3 has 19 residues. The ends lost 3 bases at V and 2 bases at J; junction bases unmatched: 15. The germline V gene has CDR1 LGHNA and CDR2 YSLEER. In DNA, the CDR3 is TGCGCCAGCAGCCAGGGGACAGGTCAACTAGCCCCGGCCTACAATGAGCAGTTCTTC. It encodes CASSQGTGQLAPAYNEQFF.

This clonotype has a handful of counts. The rearrangement links TRBV7-8 to TRBJ2-5; 14 positions match TRBD2. Unmatched junction bases numbered 3, after V lost 5 bases and J lost 4 bases. The CDR3 runs 15 residues. From germline, CDR1 is SGHVS and CDR2 FQNEAQ. The CDR3 sequence is CASSAGTSGRETQYF. CDR3 bases: TGTGCCAGCAGCGCCGGGACTAGCGGGAGAGAGACCCAGTACTTC.

J is TRBJ2-3 and V is TRBV12-3 or TRBV12-4; D might be TRBD2 (5 bases). The CDR3 length is 18 residues. The ends were cut back, 3 bases at V and 0 bases at J, with 19 bases in the middle. CDR3 sequence: CASSFYVQRKMSTDTQYF. DNA of the CDR3: TGTGCCAGCAGTTTCTATGTCCAGCGGAAAATGAGCACAGATACGCAGTATTTT.

This clonotype occurred a few times. This chain connects TRBV6-6 to TRBJ2-7; D is possibly TRBD2 (6 bases). Germline V lookup: CDR1 MNHNY, CDR2 SVGAGI (reference sequence). The CDR3 extends over 17 amino acids. Trimming shortened V by 6 bases and J by 1 base, and 22 bases separated the two germline ends. DNA of the CDR3: TGTGCCAGCAGCCTCTCCGGGGGAGGAGAGGCATCCTACGAGCAGTACTTC. Its translation: CASSLSGGGEASYEQYF.

This clonotype was seen at least ten times. The CDR3 DNA reads as TGTGCCAGCAGTTACTCGATCTCTTGGGGCTACGAGCAGTACTTC. This encodes CASSYSISWGYEQYF. The chain combines TRBV6-5 with TRBJ2-7; D gene unclear. V lost 0 bases and J 3 bases, leaving 12 bases between the germline ends. Germline lookup yields CDR1 MNHEY and CDR2 SVGAGI. The CDR3 has 15 residues.

In its sample, this clonotype was seen a few times. This chain connects TRBV6-2 or TRBV6-3 to TRBJ2-7, with 13 bases identical to TRBD2. Unmatched junction bases numbered 7, after V lost 6 bases and J lost 2 bases. This CDR3 contains 16 residues. The germline V gene encodes CDR1 MNHEY and CDR2 SVGEGT. The CDR3 DNA reads as TGTGCCAGCAGCCCGGGACTAGCGGGGCCCGCCTACGAGCAGTACTTC. Amino acid sequence: CASSPGLAGPAYEQYF.

J is TRBJ1-6 and V is TRBV6-2 or TRBV6-3; 7 bases match TRBD1. The CDR3 is 16 residues long. J lost 7 bases, V lost 2 bases, and 8 bases had no gene match. Germline loops: CDR1 MNHEY, CDR2 SVGEGT. As DNA, the CDR3 is TGTGCCAGCAGTTACATCCGGACAGGCTTAAATTCACCCCTCCACTTT. Translation: CASSYIRTGLNSPLHF.

The rearrangement joins TRBV9 to TRBJ2-1; 7 positions match TRBD2. The length of the CDR3 is 18 residues. Germline V CDR1 and CDR2: SGDLS, YYNGEE. The V and J ends lost 4 bases and 0 bases, in that order; junction bases with no gene match: 13. The CDR3: CASSPSGGIPVSYNEQFF. The CDR3 DNA reads TGTGCCAGCAGCCCCTCCGGGGGGATACCAGTCTCCTACAATGAGCAGTTCTTC.

J is TRBJ2-3 and V is TRBV7-6; D is unresolved. V dropped 1 base and J dropped 4 bases, with 9 bases sitting between them. CDR1 is SGHVS, CDR2 FNYEAQ, per germline. This CDR3 has 14 amino acids. CDR3: CASSLEVVADTQYF. CDR3 in DNA: TGTGCCAGCAGCTTAGAGGTAGTTGCAGATACGCAGTATTTT.

J is TRBJ2-1 and V is TRBV9, with D tentatively TRBD2 (6 bases). This CDR3 contains 14 residues. Germline lookup yields CDR1 SGDLS and CDR2 YYNGEE. Trimming shortened V by 3 bases and J by 12 bases, and 19 bases separated the two germline ends. CDR3 nucleotides: TGTGCCAGCAGCGGACTGGAGGGTCGTGCGGGGCAGTTCTTC. Amino acid sequence: CASSGLEGRAGQFF.

This rearrangement joins TRBV3-1 to TRBJ2-5, with D perhaps given as TRBD1 or TRBD2 (5 bases each). Trimming stripped 7 bases from V and 5 bases from J, with 14 bases between. The CDR3 is 13 amino acids. The V gene's germline CDR1 is LGHDT and CDR2 YNNKEL (reference sequence). DNA for the CDR3: TGTGCCAGCACCCGAGACTGGGGGGAGACCCAGTACTTC. Translation: CASTRDWGETQYF.

This clonotype was observed a few times. The genes are TRBV6-5 and TRBJ1-5, with 7 nucleotides matching TRBD1. V gave up 6 bases and J gave up 2 bases; unmatched junction bases: 1. The CDR3 consists of 13 residues. Germline lookup yields CDR1 MNHEY and CDR2 SVGAGI. CDR3 nucleotide sequence: TGTGCCAGCAGCCAGGGGGGCAATCAGCCCCAGCATTTT. Residues: CASSQGGNQPQHF.

This clonotype was observed a few times. The chain uses TRBV5-6 and TRBJ1-1; 8 bases align to TRBD1. The CDR3 covers 13 residues. Losses at the gene ends were 4 bases for V and 6 bases for J; bases not matched to a gene: 5. Germline assignment: CDR1 SGHDT and CDR2 YYEEEE. CDR3 protein: CASSPLTGAEAFF. In DNA form, the CDR3 reads TGTGCCAGCAGCCCACTGACAGGGGCTGAAGCTTTCTTT.

This clonotype was observed at least ten times. V usage is TRBV6-5 and J usage is TRBJ2-7, with 12 nucleotides matching TRBD1. The CDR3 covers 15 residues. Trimming cost V 5 bases and J 7 bases; bases outside gene matches: 9. The germline CDR1 and CDR2 sequences are MNHEY and SVGAGI. The CDR3 DNA reads as TGTGCCAGCAGTGCCGGGACAGGGGGCTTGAGTGAGCAGTACTTC. This gives the protein CASSAGTGGLSEQYF.